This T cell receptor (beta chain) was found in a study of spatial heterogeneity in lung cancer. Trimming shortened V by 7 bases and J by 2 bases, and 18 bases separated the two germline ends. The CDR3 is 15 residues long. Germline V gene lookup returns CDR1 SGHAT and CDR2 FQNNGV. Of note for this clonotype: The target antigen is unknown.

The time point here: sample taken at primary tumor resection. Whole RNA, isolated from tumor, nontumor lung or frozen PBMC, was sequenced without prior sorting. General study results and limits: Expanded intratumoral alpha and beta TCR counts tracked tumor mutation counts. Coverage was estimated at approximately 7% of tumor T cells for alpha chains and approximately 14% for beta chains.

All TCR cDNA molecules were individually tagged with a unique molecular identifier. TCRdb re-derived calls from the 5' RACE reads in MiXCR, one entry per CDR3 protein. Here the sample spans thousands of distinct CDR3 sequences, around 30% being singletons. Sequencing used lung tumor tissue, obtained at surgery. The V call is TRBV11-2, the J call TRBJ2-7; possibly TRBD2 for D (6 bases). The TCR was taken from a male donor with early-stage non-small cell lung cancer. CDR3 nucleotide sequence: TGTGCCAGCACCACTAGCCGGGGCCCTGCCTACGAGCAGTACTTC. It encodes CASTTSRGPAYEQYF. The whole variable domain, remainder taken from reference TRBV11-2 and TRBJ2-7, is EAGVAQSPRYKIIEKRQSVAFWCNPISGHATLYWYQQILGQGPKLLIQFQNNGVVDDSQLPKDRFSAERLKGVDSTLKIQPAKLEDSAVYLCASTTSRGPAYEQYFGPGTRLTVT.